This record concerns one TCR beta chain sequence. Its antigen remains undetermined. Base qualities are not provided; no much larger clone lies one nucleotide away. The source of the sample is a study of blood T cell repertoires in COVID-19 (TCRdb year 2020). Describing the broader study: Samples covering the acute and convalescent phases of COVID-19 were provided by collaborators in the United States, Italy and Spain. The prospective study material was composed of cDNA or gDNA derived from T cells, B-cell-depleted T cells, or PBMCs. Deeply sampled blood TCRbeta repertoires from subjects exposed to, actively infected with, or recovered from COVID-19 were included in the dataset. The repertoires were released in a freely available public database meant as a resource for research on the immune response to SARS-CoV-2. Samples came from the ongoing ImmuneRACE study (first 160 participants) plus 1,254 subjects from 6 global collaborators. The sample metadata nearly always contained a de-identified subject ID, COVID-19 status, age in years and sex. Where available, HLA class I and class II types were taken from metadata supplied by the sample provider and were not determined by assay-based typing.

The full study reports these points: The quantity of clinical and demographic metadata differed by source and by participant and was supplied without curation.

The collaborating institutions used their own protocols to collect whole blood in K2EDTA tubes. For TCRbeta analysis, collaborators shipped samples as frozen whole blood, isolated PBMCs, or DNA extracted from either of those sample types. Trimming at the junction amounts to 3 bases on V and 7 bases on J, and the germline ends lie 19 bases apart. The CDR3 spans 15 residues, from the cysteine through the phenylalanine. Only the CDR3 region is kept as DNA, spanning 45 bases read in frame from base 1. Taken from the germline V gene, the CDR1 and CDR2 loops are SGDLS and YYNGEE. The immunoSEQ Assay, a bias-controlled multiplex PCR, was used to amplify TCRbeta CDR3 regions from genomic DNA. The study's own analysis went as follows. The number of nucleated cells in each sample was estimated from the amplification of reference gene primers within the assay. Sequence reads were collapsed and filtered to measure the absolute abundance of every unique TCRbeta CDR3 rearrangement. For each sample, productive Simpson clonality was calculated by taking the square root of Simpson's diversity index across productive rearrangements. Drawn from immuneACCESS, this table holds only the in-frame rearrangements with V and J called that TCRdb kept. Clones are partly lost; checked studies trace under half to an unresolved V gene and leave the rest unexplained. V and J calls and clone size are given by that table; D and trimming were obtained from the DNA. The sample records 95,000 to 130,000 clones, roughly 79% of which are singletons. The ten largest clones take up 7% to 9.5% of the sample.

This clonotype was obtained from a man aged 65 to 85 with active or convalescent COVID-19. Rearrangement joined TRBV9 to TRBJ1-1; no D gene is confidently identified. Source material: peripheral blood. The nucleotides are TGTGCCAGCAGCGAAGGGAGAAATAGAGAGATTGAAGCTTTCTTT. This gives the protein CASSEGRNREIEAFF.